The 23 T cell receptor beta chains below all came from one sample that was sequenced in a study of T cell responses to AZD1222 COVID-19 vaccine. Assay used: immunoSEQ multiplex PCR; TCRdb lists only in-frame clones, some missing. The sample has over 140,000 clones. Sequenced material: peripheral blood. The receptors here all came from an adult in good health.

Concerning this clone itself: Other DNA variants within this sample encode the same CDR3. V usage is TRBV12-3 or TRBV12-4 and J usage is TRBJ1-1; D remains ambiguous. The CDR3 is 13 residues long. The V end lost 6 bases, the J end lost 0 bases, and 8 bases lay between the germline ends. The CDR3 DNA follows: TGTGCCAGCAGGGGCCGGCTGAACACTGAAGCTTTCTTT. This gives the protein CASRGRLNTEAFF.

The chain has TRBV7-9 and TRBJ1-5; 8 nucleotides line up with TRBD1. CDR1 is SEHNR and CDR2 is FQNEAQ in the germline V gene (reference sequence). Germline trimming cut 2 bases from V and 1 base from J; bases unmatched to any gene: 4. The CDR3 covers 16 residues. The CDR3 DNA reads TGTGCCAGCAGCTTACAGGGGGCGGGCAGCAATCAGCCCCAGCATTTT. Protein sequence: CASSLQGAGSNQPQHF.

CDR3 sequence (DNA): TGCGCCAGCAGCTTGAACACCGGGGAGCTGTTTTTT. This encodes CASSLNTGELFF. The chain carries TRBV5-1 and TRBJ2-2; D unclear. V lost 1 base and J 2 bases, leaving 0 bases between the germline ends. Germline V gene sequence: CDR1 SGHRS, CDR2 YFSETQ. The CDR3 loop spans 12 amino acids. Based on the CDR3 plus reference TRBV5-1 and TRBJ2-2, the full variable domain is KAGVTQTPRYLIKTRGQQVTLSCSPISGHRSVSWYQQTPGQGLQFLFEYFSETQRNKGNFPGRFSGRQFSNSRSEMNVSTLELGDSALYLCASSLNTGELFFGEGSRLTVL.

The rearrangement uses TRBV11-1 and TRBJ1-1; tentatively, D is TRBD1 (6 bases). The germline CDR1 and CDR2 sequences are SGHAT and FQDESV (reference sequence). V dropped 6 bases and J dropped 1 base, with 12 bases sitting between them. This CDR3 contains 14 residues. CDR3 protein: CASSFDRSNTEAFF. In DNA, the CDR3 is TGTGCCAGCAGTTTCGACAGGTCGAACACTGAAGCTTTCTTT. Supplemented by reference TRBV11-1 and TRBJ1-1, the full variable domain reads EAEVAQSPRYKITEKSQAVAFWCDPISGHATLYWYRQILGQGPELLVQFQDESVVDDSQLPKDRFSAERLKGVDSTLKIQPAELGDSAMYLCASSFDRSNTEAFFGQGTRLTVV.

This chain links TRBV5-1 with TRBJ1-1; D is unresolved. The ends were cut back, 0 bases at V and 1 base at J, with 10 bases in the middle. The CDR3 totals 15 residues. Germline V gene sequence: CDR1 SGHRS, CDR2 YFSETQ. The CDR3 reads CASSLGAVGNTEAFF. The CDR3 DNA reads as TGCGCCAGCAGCTTGGGGGCGGTTGGGAACACTGAAGCTTTCTTT.

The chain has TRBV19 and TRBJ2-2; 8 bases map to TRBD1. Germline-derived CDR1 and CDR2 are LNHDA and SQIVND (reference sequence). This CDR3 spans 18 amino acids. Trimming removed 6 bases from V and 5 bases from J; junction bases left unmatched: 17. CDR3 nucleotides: TGTGCCAGTAGGGGGATGCGGACAGGGAGCGGTTCGACCGGGGAGCTGTTTTTT. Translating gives CASRGMRTGSGSTGELFF.

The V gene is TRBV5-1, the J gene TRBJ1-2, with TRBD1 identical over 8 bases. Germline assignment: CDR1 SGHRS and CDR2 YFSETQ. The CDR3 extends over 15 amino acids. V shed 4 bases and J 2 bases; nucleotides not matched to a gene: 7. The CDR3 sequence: CASSPGDRRNYGYTF. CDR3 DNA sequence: TGCGCCAGCAGCCCCGGGGACAGGCGGAACTATGGCTACACCTTC.

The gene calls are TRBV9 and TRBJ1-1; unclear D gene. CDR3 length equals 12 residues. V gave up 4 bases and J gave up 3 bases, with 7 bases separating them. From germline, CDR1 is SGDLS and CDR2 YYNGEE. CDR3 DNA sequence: TGTGCCAGCAGCAGCTCGGACACTGAAGCTTTCTTT. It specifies CASSSSDTEAFF. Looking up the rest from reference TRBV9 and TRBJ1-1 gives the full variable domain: DSGVTQTPKHLITATGQRVTLRCSPRSGDLSVYWYQQSLDQGLQFLIQYYNGEERAKGNILERFSAQQFPDLHSELNLSSLELGDSALYFCASSSSDTEAFFGQGTRLTVV.

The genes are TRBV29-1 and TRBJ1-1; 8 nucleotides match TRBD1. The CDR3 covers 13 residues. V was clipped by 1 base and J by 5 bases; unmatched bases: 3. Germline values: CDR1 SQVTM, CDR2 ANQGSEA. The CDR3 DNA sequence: TGCAGCGTTGAAGTACAGGGGGAAACTGAAGCTTTCTTT. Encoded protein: CSVEVQGETEAFF.

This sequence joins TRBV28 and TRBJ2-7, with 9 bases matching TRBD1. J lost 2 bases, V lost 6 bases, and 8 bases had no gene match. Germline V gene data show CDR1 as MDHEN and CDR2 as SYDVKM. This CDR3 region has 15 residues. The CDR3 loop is CASSKSGTGPYEQYF. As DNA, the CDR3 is TGTGCCAGCAGCAAATCCGGGACAGGGCCCTACGAGCAGTACTTC.

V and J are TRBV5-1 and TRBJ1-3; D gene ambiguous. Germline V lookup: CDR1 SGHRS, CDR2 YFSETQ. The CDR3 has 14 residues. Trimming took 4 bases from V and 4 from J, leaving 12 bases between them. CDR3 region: CASSEDGWGNTIYF. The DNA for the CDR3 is TGCGCCAGCAGCGAGGACGGATGGGGAAACACCATATATTTT.

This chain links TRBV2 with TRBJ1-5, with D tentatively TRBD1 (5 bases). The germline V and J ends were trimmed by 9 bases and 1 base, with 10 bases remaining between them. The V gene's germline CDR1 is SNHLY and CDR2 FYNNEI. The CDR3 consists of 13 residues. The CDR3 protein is CASQGNSNQPQHF. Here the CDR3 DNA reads TGTGCCAGTCAGGGTAACAGCAATCAGCCCCAGCATTTT.

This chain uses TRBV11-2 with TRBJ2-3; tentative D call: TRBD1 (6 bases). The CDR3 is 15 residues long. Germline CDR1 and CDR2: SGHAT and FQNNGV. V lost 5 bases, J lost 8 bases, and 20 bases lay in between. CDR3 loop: CASSAGPWDTSTQYF. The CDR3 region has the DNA TGTGCCAGCAGCGCCGGACCTTGGGACACAAGTACGCAGTATTTT.

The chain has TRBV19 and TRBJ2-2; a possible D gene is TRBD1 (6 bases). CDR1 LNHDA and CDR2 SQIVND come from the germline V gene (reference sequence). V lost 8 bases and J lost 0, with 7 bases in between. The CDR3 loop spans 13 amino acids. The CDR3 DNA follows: TGTGCCAGTGGGGACACGAACACCGGGGAGCTGTTTTTT. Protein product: CASGDTNTGELFF.

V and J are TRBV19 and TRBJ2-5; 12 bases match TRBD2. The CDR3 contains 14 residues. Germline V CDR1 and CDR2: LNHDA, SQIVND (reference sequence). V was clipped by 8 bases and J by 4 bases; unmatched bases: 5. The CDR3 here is CASQTSGGPETQYF. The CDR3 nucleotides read TGTGCCAGTCAGACTAGCGGGGGTCCAGAGACCCAGTACTTC.

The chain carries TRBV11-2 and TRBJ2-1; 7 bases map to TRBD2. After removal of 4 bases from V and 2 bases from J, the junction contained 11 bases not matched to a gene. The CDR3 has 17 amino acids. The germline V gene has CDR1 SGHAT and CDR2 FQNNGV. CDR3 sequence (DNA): TGTGCCAGCAGCTCCAACCGACTAGCCGGCACCTACAATGAGCAGTTCTTC. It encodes CASSSNRLAGTYNEQFF.

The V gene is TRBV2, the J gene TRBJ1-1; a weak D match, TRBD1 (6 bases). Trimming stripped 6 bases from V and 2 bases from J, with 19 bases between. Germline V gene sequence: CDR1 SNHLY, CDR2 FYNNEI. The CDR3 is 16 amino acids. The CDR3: CASRDPAGGPNTEAFF. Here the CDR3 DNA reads TGTGCCAGCAGAGATCCGGCGGGGGGGCCTAACACTGAAGCTTTCTTT.

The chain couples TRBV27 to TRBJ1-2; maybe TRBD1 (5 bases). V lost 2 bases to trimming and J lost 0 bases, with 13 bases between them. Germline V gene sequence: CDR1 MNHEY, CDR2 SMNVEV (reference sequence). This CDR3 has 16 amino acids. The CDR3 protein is CASSLQGAKANYGYTF. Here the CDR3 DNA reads TGTGCCAGCAGTTTACAGGGCGCCAAGGCTAACTATGGCTACACCTTC.

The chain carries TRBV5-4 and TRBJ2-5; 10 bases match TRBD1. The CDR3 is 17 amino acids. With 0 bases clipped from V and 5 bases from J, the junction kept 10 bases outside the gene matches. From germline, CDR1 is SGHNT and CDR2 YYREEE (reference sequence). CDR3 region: CASSLAFGQGVGETQYF. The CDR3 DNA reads TGTGCCAGCAGCTTGGCATTCGGACAGGGGGTTGGGGAGACCCAGTACTTC.

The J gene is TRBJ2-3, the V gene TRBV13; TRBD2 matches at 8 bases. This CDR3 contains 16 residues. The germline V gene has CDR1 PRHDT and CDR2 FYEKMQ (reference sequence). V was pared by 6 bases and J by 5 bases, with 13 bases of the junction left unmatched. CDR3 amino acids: CASRQRGGLRKDTQYF. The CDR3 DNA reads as TGTGCCAGCAGGCAACGGGGGGGCCTCCGTAAAGATACGCAGTATTTT.

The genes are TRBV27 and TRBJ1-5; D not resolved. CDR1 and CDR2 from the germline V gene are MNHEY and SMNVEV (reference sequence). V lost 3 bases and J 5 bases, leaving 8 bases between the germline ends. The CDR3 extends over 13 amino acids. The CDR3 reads CASSFGRDQPQHF. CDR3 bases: TGTGCCAGCAGTTTCGGGAGGGATCAGCCCCAGCATTTT.

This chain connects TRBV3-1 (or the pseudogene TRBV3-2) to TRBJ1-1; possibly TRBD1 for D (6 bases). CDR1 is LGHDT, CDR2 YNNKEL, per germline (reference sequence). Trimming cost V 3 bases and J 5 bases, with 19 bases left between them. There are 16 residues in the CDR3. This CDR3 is CASSQSGVLGVTEAFF. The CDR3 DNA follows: TGTGCCAGCAGCCAGTCAGGGGTCCTGGGGGTGACTGAAGCTTTCTTT.

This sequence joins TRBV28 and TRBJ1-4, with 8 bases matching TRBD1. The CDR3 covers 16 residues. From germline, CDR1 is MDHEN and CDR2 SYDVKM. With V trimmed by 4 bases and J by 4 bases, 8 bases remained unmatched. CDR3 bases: TGTGCCAGCAGTTGGTCAGGGGGCTCTAGTAATGAAAAACTGTTTTTT. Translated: CASSWSGGSSNEKLFF.